Below, 13 T cell receptor beta chains from the same sample are listed, as sequenced in a study of T cells in Graves' hyperthyroidism and ophthalmopathy. TCR beta CDR3 region amplification was performed from RNA transcripts. RT-PCR in the first round (using the HTBI primer set) targeted the TCR CDR3. Via MiXCR, TCRdb re-called the multiplex PCR reads, giving one row per CDR3 protein. The sample includes a few hundred thousand distinct CDR3 sequences, around 46% seen only once; the top ten take 6.5% to 9%. The sequenced sample was peripheral blood or thyroid tissue (not recorded which). These receptors were obtained from a woman under 30 with Graves' hyperthyroidism.

This clonotype was counted once. The chain carries TRBV15 and TRBJ1-4; no firm D call. Germline CDR1 and CDR2: LNHNV and YYDKDF (reference sequence). V was trimmed by 0 bases and J by 7 bases, leaving 6 bases between them. The CDR3 runs to 13 residues. CDR3 nucleotides: TGTGCCACCAGCAGAGATAAGGGTGAAAAACTGTTTTTT. It translates to CATSRDKGEKLFF.

The J gene is TRBJ2-3, the V gene TRBV24-1; no reliable D call. This CDR3 is 14 amino acids long. Trimming took 2 bases from V and 0 from J, leaving 5 bases between them. Germline CDR1 is KGHDR and CDR2 is SFDVKD. The CDR3 loop reads CATSDYPSTDTQYF. CDR3 DNA: TGTGCCACCAGTGATTACCCTAGCACAGATACGCAGTATTTT.

This chain joins TRBV24-1 and TRBJ1-1, with D hard to call. The CDR3 contains 9 residues. Trimming cost V 8 bases and J 11 bases, with 8 bases left between them. The germline CDR1 and CDR2 sequences are KGHDR and SFDVKD. The CDR3 nucleotides read TGTGCCACCACGGCCTGGGCTTTCTTT. Amino acids: CATTAWAFF.

The chain combines TRBV10-3 with TRBJ1-3, with D unclear. Trimming pared 10 bases from V and 0 bases from J, leaving 10 bases between. The CDR3 has 13 residues. The germline V gene has CDR1 ENHRY and CDR2 SYGVKD. This CDR3 reads CATQGSSGNTIYF. In nucleotides, the CDR3 is TGTGCCACTCAAGGGAGCTCTGGAAACACCATATATTTT.

The sample holds many counts of this clonotype. The J gene is TRBJ2-5, the V gene TRBV29-1; no clear D. The length of the CDR3 is 13 residues. CDR1 is SQVTM, CDR2 ANQGSEA, per germline. V lost 4 bases, J lost 5 bases, and 14 bases lay in between. CDR3 bases: TGCAGCGTTGCCAGCATGGTTGGGGAGACCCAGTACTTC. Translated: CSVASMVGETQYF.

This clonotype was detected many times. This sequence joins TRBV20-1 and TRBJ1-2; D is perhaps TRBD1 (5 bases). Trimming took 5 bases from V and 8 from J, leaving 6 bases between them. Germline V gene lookup returns CDR1 DFQATT and CDR2 SNEGSKA (reference sequence). This CDR3 comprises 9 residues. The CDR3 reads CSAGTGYTF. CDR3 sequence (DNA): TGCAGTGCTGGGACGGGCTACACCTTC.

This clonotype was seen a few times. The rearrangement links TRBV25-1 to TRBJ1-6, with D possibly being TRBD1 (6 bases). In germline, CDR1 is MGHDK, CDR2 SYGVNS. This CDR3 contains 15 residues. Trimming pared 11 bases from V and 6 bases from J, leaving 20 bases between. The CDR3 here is CAWSVVDSFNSPLHF. DNA for the CDR3: TGTGCCTGGAGTGTAGTGGACAGCTTTAATTCACCCCTCCACTTT.

The chain links TRBV20-1 to TRBJ2-5; 15 bases are a match to TRBD2. Germline CDR1 reads DFQATT; CDR2 reads SNEGSKA (reference sequence). The CDR3 extends over 18 amino acids. Losses at the gene ends were 3 bases for V and 4 bases for J; bases not matched to a gene: 12. In DNA, the CDR3 is TGCAGTGCTAGGGGTCTGGGACTAGCGGGAGGTCAGCGAGAGACCCAGTACTTC. This translates into CSARGLGLAGGQRETQYF.

This clonotype was detected many times. The V call is TRBV2, the J call TRBJ2-6; D is unresolved. The CDR3 has 13 residues. CDR1 SNHLY and CDR2 FYNNEI come from the germline V gene. V was cut by 7 bases and J by 4 bases, with 8 bases left in between. Here the CDR3 reads CASTGEGANVLTF. In DNA form, the CDR3 reads TGTGCCAGCACTGGGGAAGGGGCCAACGTCCTGACTTTC.

The chain employs TRBV6-1 and TRBJ2-7; no definite D call. CDR1 is MNHNS, CDR2 SASEGT, per germline. V was cut by 6 bases and J by 5 bases, with 11 bases left in between. The CDR3 is made up of 12 amino acids. The chain's CDR3 is CASRGNSDEQYF. The CDR3 DNA sequence: TGTGCCAGCAGGGGCAACAGTGACGAGCAGTACTTC.

This clonotype was recorded many times. This sequence joins TRBV20-1 and TRBJ2-5, with D perhaps being TRBD1 or TRBD2 (5 bases each). CDR1 DFQATT and CDR2 SNEGSKA come from the germline V gene (reference sequence). CDR3 length equals 12 residues. V was clipped by 5 bases and J by 7 bases, with 14 bases between them. CDR3 residues: CSALDGTRTQYF. Written as DNA, the CDR3 is TGCAGTGCTCTAGACGGGACCAGGACCCAGTACTTC.

Note on this clonotype: This likely came from a read error, as a far larger clone is one base away. The V call is TRBV2, the J call TRBJ1-4; D is possibly TRBD1 (5 bases). The CDR3 spans 12 residues. Germline V gene sequence: CDR1 SNHLY, CDR2 FYNNEI. V was cut by 5 bases and J by 10 bases, with 11 bases left in between. CDR3 residues: CASSLGGGKLFF. DNA of the CDR3: TGTGCCAGCAGTTTGGGGGGGGGAAAACTGTTTTTT.

This clonotype has ten or more counts. The gene calls are TRBV20-1 and TRBJ2-7, with 13 bases fitting TRBD2. CDR3 length: 14 amino acids. Germline CDR1 reads DFQATT; CDR2 reads SNEGSKA (reference sequence). Trimming cost V 6 bases and J 6 bases; bases outside gene matches: 8. The CDR3 is CSAGGLAGVSEQYF. Here the CDR3 DNA reads TGCAGTGCGGGCGGACTAGCGGGAGTTTCCGAGCAGTACTTC.